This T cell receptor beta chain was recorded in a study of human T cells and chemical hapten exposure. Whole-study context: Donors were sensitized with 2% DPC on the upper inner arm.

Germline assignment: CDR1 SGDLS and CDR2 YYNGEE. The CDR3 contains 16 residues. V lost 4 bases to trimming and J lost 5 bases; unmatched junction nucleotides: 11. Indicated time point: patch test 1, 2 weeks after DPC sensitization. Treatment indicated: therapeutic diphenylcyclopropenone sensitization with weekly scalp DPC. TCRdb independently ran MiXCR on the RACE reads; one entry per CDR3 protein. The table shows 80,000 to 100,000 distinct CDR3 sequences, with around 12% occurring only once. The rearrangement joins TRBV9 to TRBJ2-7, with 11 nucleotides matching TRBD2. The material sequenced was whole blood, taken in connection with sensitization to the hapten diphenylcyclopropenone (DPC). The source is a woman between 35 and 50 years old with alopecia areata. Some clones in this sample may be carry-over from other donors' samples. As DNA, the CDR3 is TGTGCCAGCAGCTCCCAACTAGCGGGGGTTTCCCACGAGCAGTACTTC. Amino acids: CASSSQLAGVSHEQYF.